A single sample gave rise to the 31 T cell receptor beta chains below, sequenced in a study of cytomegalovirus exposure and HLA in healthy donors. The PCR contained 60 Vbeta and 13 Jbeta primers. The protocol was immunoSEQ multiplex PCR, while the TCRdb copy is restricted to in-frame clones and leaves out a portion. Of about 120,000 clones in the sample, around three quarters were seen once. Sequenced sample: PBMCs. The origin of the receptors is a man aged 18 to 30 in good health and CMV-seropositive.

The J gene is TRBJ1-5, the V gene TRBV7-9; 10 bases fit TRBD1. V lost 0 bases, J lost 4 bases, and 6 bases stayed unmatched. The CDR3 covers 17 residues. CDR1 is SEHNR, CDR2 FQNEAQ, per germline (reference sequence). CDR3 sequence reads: CASSLAWDRGGNQPQHF. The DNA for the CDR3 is TGTGCCAGCAGCTTAGCCTGGGACAGGGGCGGTAATCAGCCCCAGCATTTT.

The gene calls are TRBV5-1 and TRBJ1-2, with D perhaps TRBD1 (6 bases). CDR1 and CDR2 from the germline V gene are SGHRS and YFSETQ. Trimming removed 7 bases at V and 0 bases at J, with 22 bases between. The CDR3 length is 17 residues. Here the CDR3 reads CASALTTGGATNYGYTF. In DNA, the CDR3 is TGCGCCAGCGCCCTCACGACAGGAGGCGCCACTAACTATGGCTACACCTTC.

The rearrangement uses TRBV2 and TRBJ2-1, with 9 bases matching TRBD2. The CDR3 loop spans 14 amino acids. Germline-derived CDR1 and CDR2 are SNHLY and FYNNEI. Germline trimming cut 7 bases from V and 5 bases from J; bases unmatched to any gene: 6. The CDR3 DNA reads TGTGCCAGCATCTTGAGCGGGGGGAACAATGAGCAGTTCTTC. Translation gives CASILSGGNNEQFF.

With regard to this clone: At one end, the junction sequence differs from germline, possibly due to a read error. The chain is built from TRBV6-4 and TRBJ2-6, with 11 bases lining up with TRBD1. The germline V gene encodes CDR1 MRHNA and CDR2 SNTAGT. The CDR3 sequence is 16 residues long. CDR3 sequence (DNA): TGTGCCAGCAGTGGGACAGGGGGCTCTGGGGCCAACGGCCTGACTTTC. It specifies CASSGTGGSGANGLTF.

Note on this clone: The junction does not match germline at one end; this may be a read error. CDR3 loop: CASTQEGSGANGLTF. The CDR3 nucleotides read TGTGCCAGCACCCAAGAAGGCTCTGGGGCCAACGGCCTGACTTTC. The rearrangement joins TRBV6-4 to TRBJ2-6; tentative D call: TRBD1 (5 bases). The CDR3 sequence is 15 residues long. Germline assignment: CDR1 MRHNA and CDR2 SNTAGT.

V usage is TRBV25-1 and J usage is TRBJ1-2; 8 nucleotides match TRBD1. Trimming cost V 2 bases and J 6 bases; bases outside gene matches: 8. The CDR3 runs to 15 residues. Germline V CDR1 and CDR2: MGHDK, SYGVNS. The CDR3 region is CASSESLVTGDGYTF. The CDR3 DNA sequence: TGTGCCAGCAGTGAAAGTTTGGTGACAGGGGATGGCTACACCTTC.

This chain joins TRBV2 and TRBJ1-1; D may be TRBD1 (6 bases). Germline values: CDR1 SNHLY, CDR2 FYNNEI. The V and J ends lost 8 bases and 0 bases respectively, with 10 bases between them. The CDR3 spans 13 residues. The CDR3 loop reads CASGGAMNTEAFF. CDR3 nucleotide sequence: TGTGCCAGCGGGGGGGCTATGAACACTGAAGCTTTCTTT.

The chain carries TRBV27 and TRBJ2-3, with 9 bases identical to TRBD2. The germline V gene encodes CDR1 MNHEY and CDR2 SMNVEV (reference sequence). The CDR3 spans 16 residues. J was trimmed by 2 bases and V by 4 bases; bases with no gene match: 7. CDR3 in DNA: TGTGCCAGCAGTTCTTTAGCGGGAGTCAACACAGATACGCAGTATTTT. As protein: CASSSLAGVNTDTQYF.

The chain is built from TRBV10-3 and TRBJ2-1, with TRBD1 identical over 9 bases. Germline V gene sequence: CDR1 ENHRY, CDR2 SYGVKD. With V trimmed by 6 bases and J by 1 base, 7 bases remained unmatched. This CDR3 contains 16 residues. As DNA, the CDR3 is TGTGCCATCAGCGAATGGACAGGGGCATCCTACAATGAGCAGTTCTTC. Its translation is CAISEWTGASYNEQFF.

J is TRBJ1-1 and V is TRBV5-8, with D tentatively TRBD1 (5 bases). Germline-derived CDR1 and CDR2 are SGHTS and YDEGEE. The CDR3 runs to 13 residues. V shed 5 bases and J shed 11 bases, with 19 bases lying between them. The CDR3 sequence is CASRPTGDRGAFF. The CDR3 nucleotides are TGTGCCAGCAGACCCACAGGAGACCGTGGCGCTTTCTTT.

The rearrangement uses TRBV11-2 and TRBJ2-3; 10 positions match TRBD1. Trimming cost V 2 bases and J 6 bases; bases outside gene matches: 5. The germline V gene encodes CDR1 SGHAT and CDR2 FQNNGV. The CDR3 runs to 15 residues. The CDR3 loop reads CASSLLTGGNDTQYF. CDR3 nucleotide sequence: TGTGCCAGCAGCTTACTGACAGGGGGCAATGATACGCAGTATTTT.

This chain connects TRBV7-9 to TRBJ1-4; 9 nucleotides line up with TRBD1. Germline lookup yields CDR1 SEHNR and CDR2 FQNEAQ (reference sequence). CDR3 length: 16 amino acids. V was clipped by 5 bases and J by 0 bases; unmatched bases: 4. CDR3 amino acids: CASSPGTGTTNEKLFF. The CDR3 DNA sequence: TGTGCCAGCAGCCCGGGGACAGGGACAACTAATGAAAAACTGTTTTTT.

CDR3: CASSSPSGRAGDEQFF. The CDR3 DNA follows: TGTGCCAGCAGCTCCCCTAGCGGGAGGGCCGGGGATGAGCAGTTCTTC. The chain recombines TRBV7-9 with TRBJ2-1; 12 nucleotides align to TRBD2. This CDR3 is built from 16 residues. Germline V lookup: CDR1 SEHNR, CDR2 FQNEAQ (reference sequence). Trimming cost V 4 bases and J 8 bases; bases outside gene matches: 9. Filled out from reference TRBV7-9 and TRBJ2-1, the complete variable domain reads DTGVSQNPRHKITKRGQNVTFRCDPISEHNRLYWYRQTLGQGPEFLTYFQNEAQLEKSRLLSDRFSAERPKGSFSTLEIQRTEQGDSAMYLCASSSPSGRAGDEQFFGPGTRLTVL.

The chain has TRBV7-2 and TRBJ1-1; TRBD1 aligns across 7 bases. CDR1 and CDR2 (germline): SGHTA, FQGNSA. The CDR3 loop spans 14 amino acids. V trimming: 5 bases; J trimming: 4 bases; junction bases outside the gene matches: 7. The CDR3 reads CASSMTGLATEAFF. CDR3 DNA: TGTGCCAGCAGCATGACAGGGTTGGCCACTGAAGCTTTCTTT. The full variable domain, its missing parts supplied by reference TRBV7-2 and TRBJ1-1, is GAGVSQSPSNKVTEKGKDVELRCDPISGHTALYWYRQSLGQGLEFLIYFQGNSAPDKSGLPSDRFSAERTGGSVSTLTIQRTQQEDSAVYLCASSMTGLATEAFFGQGTRLTVV.

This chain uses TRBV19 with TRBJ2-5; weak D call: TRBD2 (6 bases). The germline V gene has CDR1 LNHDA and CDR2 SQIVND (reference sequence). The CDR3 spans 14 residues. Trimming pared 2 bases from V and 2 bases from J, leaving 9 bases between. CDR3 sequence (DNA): TGTGCCAGTAGTATATCTGCGGGACAAGAGACCCAGTACTTC. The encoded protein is CASSISAGQETQYF.

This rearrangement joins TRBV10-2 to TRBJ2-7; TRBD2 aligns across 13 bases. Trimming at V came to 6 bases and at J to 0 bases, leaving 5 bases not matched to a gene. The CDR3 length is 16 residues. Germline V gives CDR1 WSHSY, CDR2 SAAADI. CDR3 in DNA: TGCGCCAGCAGAAAAGGACTAGCGGGAGCCTCCTACGAGCAGTACTTC. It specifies CASRKGLAGASYEQYF.

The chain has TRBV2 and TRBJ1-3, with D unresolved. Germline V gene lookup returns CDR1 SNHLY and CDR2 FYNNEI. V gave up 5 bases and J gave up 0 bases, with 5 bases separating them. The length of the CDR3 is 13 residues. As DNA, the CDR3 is TGTGCCAGCAGTTCGAGCTCTGGAAACACCATATATTTT. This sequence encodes CASSSSSGNTIYF.

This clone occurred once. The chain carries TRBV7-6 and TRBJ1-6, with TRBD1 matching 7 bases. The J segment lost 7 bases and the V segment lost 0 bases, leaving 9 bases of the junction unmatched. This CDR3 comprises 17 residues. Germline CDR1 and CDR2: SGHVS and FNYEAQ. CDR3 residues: CASSLALRQGRNSPLHF. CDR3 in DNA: TGTGCCAGCAGCTTAGCACTACGACAGGGTCGGAATTCACCCCTCCACTTT.

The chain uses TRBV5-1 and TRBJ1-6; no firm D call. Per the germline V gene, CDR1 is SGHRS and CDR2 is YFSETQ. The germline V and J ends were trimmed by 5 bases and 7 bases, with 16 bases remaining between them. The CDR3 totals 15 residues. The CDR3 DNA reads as TGCGCCAGCAGAGTAGACAATTCATACAATTCACCCCTCCACTTT. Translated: CASRVDNSYNSPLHF.

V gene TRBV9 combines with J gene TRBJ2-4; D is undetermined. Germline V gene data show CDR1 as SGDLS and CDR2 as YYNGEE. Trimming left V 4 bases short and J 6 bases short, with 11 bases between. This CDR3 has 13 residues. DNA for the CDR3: TGTGCCAGCAGCCGCCCTGACACAAACATTCAGTACTTC. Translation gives CASSRPDTNIQYF. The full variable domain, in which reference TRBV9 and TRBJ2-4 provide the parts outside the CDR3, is DSGVTQTPKHLITATGQRVTLRCSPRSGDLSVYWYQQSLDQGLQFLIQYYNGEERAKGNILERFSAQQFPDLHSELNLSSLELGDSALYFCASSRPDTNIQYFGAGTRLSVL.

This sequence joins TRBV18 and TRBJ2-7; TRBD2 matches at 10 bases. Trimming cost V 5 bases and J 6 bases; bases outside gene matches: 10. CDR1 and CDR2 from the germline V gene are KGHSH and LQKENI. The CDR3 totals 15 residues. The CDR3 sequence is CASSTQAGGLPEQYF. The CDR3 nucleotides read TGTGCCAGCTCAACACAAGCGGGAGGGCTGCCCGAGCAGTACTTC.

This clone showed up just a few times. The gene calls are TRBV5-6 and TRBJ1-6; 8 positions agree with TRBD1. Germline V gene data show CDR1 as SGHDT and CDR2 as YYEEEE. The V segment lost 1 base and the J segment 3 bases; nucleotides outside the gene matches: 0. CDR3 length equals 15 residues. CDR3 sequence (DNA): TGTGCCAGCAGCTTGACAGGGGGCTATAATTCACCCCTCCACTTT. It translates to CASSLTGGYNSPLHF.

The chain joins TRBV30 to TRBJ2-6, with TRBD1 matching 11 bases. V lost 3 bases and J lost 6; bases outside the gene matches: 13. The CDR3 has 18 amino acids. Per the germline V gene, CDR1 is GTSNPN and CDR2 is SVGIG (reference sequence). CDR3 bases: TGTGCCTGGAGCGATCCCTTATGGGACAGGGGGTTGGCCAACGTCCTGACTTTC. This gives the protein CAWSDPLWDRGLANVLTF.

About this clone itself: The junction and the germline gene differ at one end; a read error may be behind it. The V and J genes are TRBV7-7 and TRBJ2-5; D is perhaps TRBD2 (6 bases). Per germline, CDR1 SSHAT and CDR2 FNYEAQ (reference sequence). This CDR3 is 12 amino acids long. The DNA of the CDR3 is TGTGCTAGCAGCCCAGGGAGGGAGACCCAGTACTTC. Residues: CASSPGRETQYF.

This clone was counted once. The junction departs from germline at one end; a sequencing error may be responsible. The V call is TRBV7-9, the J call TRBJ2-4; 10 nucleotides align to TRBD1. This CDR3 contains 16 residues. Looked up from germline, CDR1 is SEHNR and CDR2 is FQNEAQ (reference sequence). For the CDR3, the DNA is TGTGCCAGCAGCCCCTGGACAGGGGGAATCAAAAACAGTCAGTACTTC. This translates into CASSPWTGGIKNSQYF.

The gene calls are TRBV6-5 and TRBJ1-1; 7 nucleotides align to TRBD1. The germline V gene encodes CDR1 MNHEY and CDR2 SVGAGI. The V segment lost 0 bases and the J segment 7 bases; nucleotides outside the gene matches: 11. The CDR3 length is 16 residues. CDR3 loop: CASSYSIIPGGNEAFF. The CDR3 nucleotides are TGTGCCAGCAGTTACTCGATCATCCCAGGGGGGAATGAAGCTTTCTTT.

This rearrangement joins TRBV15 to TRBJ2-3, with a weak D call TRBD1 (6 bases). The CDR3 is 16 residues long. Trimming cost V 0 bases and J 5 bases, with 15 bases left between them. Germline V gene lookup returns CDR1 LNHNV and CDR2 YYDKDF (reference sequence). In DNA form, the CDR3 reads TGTGCCACCAGCAGAGATGGGGGCGGACTCGGAGATACGCAGTATTTT. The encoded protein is CATSRDGGGLGDTQYF.

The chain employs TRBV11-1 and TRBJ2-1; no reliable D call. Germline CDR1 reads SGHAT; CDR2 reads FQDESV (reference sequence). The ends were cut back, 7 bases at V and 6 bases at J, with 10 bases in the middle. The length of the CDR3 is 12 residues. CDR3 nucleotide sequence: TGTGCCAGCACCGAGTTTTTCAATGAGCAGTTCTTC. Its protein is CASTEFFNEQFF.

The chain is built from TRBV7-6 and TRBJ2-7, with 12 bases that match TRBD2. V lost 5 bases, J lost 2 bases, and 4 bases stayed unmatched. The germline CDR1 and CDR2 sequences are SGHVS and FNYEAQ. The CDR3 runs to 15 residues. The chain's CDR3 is CASSPGLAGTYEQYF. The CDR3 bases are TGTGCCAGCAGCCCCGGACTAGCGGGAACCTACGAGCAGTACTTC.

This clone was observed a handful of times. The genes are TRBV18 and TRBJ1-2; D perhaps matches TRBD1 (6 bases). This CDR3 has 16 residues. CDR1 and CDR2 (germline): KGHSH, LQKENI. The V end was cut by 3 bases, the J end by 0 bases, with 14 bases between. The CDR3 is CASSPAGQMTNYGYTF. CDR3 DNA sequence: TGTGCCAGCTCACCCGCCGGACAGATGACTAACTATGGCTACACCTTC.

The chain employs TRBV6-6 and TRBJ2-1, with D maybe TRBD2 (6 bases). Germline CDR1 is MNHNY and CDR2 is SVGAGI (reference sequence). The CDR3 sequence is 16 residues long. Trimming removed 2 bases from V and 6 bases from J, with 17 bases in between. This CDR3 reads CASSYPETEEGNEQFF. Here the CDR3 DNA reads TGTGCCAGCAGTTACCCAGAAACAGAGGAGGGCAATGAGCAGTTCTTC.